This is a list of T cell receptor beta chains from one sample in a study of cytomegalovirus exposure and HLA in healthy donors. Some clones are missing from TCRdb's copy, which holds only in-frame ones; the method was immunoSEQ multiplex PCR. The sample lists tens of thousands of clones; just over 75% were seen once. The material sequenced was PBMCs. These receptors all stem from a man aged 45-65 years in good health and CMV-seronegative. Both conserved end residues are part of each CDR3. D genes are given only for firm matches. For some rows the clone size is stated as once, few or many, or as a class when expanded; others skip it.

CDR3 protein,CDR3 DNA,clone size,V gene,D gene,J gene
CASSLSTTRALGYTF,TGCGCCAGCAGCTTGTCCACGACGAGGGCATTGGGCTACACCTTC,NA,TRBV5-1,NA,TRBJ1-2
CASSLSPSGSSGELFF,TGTGCCAGCAGCTTAAGCCCCAGCGGGAGTTCCGGGGAGCTGTTTTTT,NA,TRBV5-4,TRBD2,TRBJ2-2
CASSKTGGNTEAFF,TGTGCCAGTAGTAAGACAGGGGGGAACACTGAAGCTTTCTTT,few,TRBV19,TRBD1,TRBJ1-1
CASSKDRGHEQYF,TGTGCCAGCAGCAAGGACAGGGGTCACGAGCAGTACTTC,NA,TRBV7-2,TRBD1,TRBJ2-7
CASGSEQGYGYTF,TGTGCCAGCGGTTCGGAACAGGGCTATGGCTACACCTTC,NA,TRBV6-6,NA,TRBJ1-2
CASSPRGVLSYEQYF,TGCGCCAGCAGCCCCCGGGGGGTCCTCTCCTACGAGCAGTACTTC,NA,TRBV4-1,TRBD2,TRBJ2-7
CASSLVGGTGELFF,TGTGCCAGCAGCTTAGTAGGGGGAACCGGGGAGCTGTTTTTT,NA,TRBV7-9,NA,TRBJ2-2
CASSIASDNSPLHF,TGTGCCAGCAGTATCGCCAGCGATAATTCACCCCTCCACTTT,NA,TRBV5-4,NA,TRBJ1-6
CASSLLPLGSETQYF,TGCGCCAGCAGCCTACTTCCCCTTGGGAGTGAGACCCAGTACTTC,NA,TRBV5-1,NA,TRBJ2-5
CASRLLYEQYF,TGTGCCAGCAGGTTGCTTTACGAGCAGTACTTC,NA,TRBV5-8,NA,TRBJ2-7
CASSPQTGSDQPQHF,TGTGCCAGCAGCCCCCAGACAGGGTCTGATCAGCCCCAGCATTTT,NA,TRBV5-6,TRBD1,TRBJ1-5
CASSQVETSNTGELFF,TGCGCCAGCAGCCAAGTAGAGACTTCCAACACCGGGGAGCTGTTTTTT,NA,TRBV4-3,NA,TRBJ2-2
CASSLVGGTNTEAFF,TGTGCCAGCAGCTTAGTCGGGGGGACGAACACTGAAGCTTTCTTT,NA,TRBV7-9,NA,TRBJ1-1
CASTGLAENIQYF,TGTGCCAGCACCGGACTAGCGGAAAACATTCAGTACTTC,NA,TRBV6-5,TRBD2,TRBJ2-4
CASSQDRETQYF,TGCGCCAGCAGCCAAGATCGGGAGACCCAGTACTTC,NA,TRBV4-1,NA,TRBJ2-5
CASSLTGGPTDTQYF,TGTGCCAGCAGCTTAACGGGGGGGCCAACAGATACGCAGTATTTT,NA,TRBV7-3,NA,TRBJ2-3
CAWTYPGQGPMNTEAFF,TGTGCCTGGACCTATCCTGGACAGGGACCCATGAACACTGAAGCTTTCTTT,NA,TRBV30,TRBD1,TRBJ1-1
CSVGQGDYGYTF,TGCAGCGTCGGACAGGGGGACTATGGCTACACCTTC,NA,TRBV29-1,TRBD1,TRBJ1-2
CASLSSLEPQPQHF,TGTGCCAGCCTTTCTAGCCTAGAACCTCAGCCCCAGCATTTT,few,TRBV6-1,NA,TRBJ1-5
CASSESAGRETQYF,TGCGCCAGCAGTGAGTCCGCAGGGCGGGAGACCCAGTACTTC,few,TRBV10-1,NA,TRBJ2-5
CASSLDQELNNSPLHF,TGCGCCAGCAGCTTGGATCAAGAGTTGAATAATTCACCCCTCCACTTT,NA,TRBV5-1,NA,TRBJ1-6
CASSPWTGYGYTF,TGTGCCAGTAGTCCCTGGACAGGGTATGGCTACACCTTC,few,TRBV19,TRBD1,TRBJ1-2
CASYRGHTIYF,TGTGCCAGCTACAGGGGACACACCATATATTTT,NA,TRBV28,TRBD1,TRBJ1-3
CASAVGVVMTGELFF,TGTGCCAGCGCCGTCGGGGTAGTAATGACCGGGGAGCTGTTTTTT,once,TRBV5-8,NA,TRBJ2-2
CASSLGRGLTEAFF,TGCGCCAGCAGCTTGGGGCGGGGGCTTACTGAAGCTTTCTTT,NA,TRBV5-1,NA,TRBJ1-1
CAAASGSNTGELFF,TGTGCCGCCGCTAGCGGATCGAACACCGGGGAGCTGTTTTTT,NA,TRBV10-3,TRBD2,TRBJ2-2
CASSEWGQGKKETQYF,TGCGCCAGCAGTGAGTGGGGACAGGGGAAGAAAGAGACCCAGTACTTC,NA,TRBV10-2,TRBD1,TRBJ2-5
CASSTTSVTYEQYF,TGTGCCAGCTCAACCACTAGCGTAACCTACGAGCAGTACTTC,NA,TRBV18,TRBD2,TRBJ2-7
CASSRAGAGETQYF,TGTGCCAGCAGCCGGGCGGGAGCAGGAGAGACCCAGTACTTC,NA,TRBV4-2,TRBD2,TRBJ2-5
CASSWMPGQRNYGYTF,TGTGCCAGCAGCTGGATGCCGGGACAGCGAAACTATGGCTACACCTTC,NA,TRBV5-4,TRBD1,TRBJ1-2
CASSPKITSGGRDEQFF,TGCGCCAGCAGCCCAAAAATAACTAGCGGGGGCCGAGATGAGCAGTTCTTC,NA,TRBV5-1,TRBD2,TRBJ2-1
CASSPDSGSYEQYF,TGCGCCAGCAGCCCCGATAGCGGGAGCTACGAGCAGTACTTC,NA,TRBV5-1,TRBD2,TRBJ2-7
CASSLELITYEQYF,TGCGCCAGCAGCTTGGAGCTGATTACCTACGAGCAGTACTTC,NA,TRBV5-1,NA,TRBJ2-7
CSVGAGETQYF,TGCAGCGTTGGGGCGGGGGAGACCCAGTACTTC,once,TRBV29-1,NA,TRBJ2-5